This TCR beta chain emerged from a study of molecular identifiers for immune sequencing clone quantification. Turning to the study itself: RNA from around 20,000 or 100,000 naive CD8 cells was split five ways in replicates, with four sequenced.

Sorting captured naive CD8 T cells as CD8+CD4-CCR7+CD45RA+. Germline values: CDR1 MNHNY, CDR2 SVGAGI (reference sequence). The CDR3 spans 12 residues. Trimming left V 7 bases short and J 9 bases short, with 13 bases between. Study-wide results and limits: One cell's worth of spiked Jurkat TCR RNA was reportedly detectable among approximately 990,000 naive cells. Effector cells kept over 99% of their molecules in clones above 20 RNA copies, while naive cells kept under 1% there.

In TCRdb, the PCR reads were re-called with MiXCR into one record per CDR3 protein. The sample lists around 94,000 distinct CDR3 sequences, 30% to 45% seen once, with roughly 10% in the top ten. As concerns this clonotype: Its target is not known.

The receptor comes from a human donor in good health. Some libraries in this study had Jurkat cell RNA spiked in. The specimen sequenced was naive CD8+ T cells from blood, with Jurkat cell RNA spiked in. Sample subset: FACS-sorted CD8+CD4-CCR7+CD45RA+ naive T cells. The chain links TRBV6-6 to TRBJ2-1, with a possible D match to TRBD1 (6 bases). In nucleotides, the CDR3 is TGTGCCAGCATAGAGGGGGTCGGTGAGCAGTTCTTC. Translation: CASIEGVGEQFF.